This T cell receptor (beta chain) derives from a study of patients and donors after allogeneic stem cell transplantation. In TCRdb, the RT-PCR reads were re-called with MiXCR into one record per CDR3 protein. The data show about 400,000 distinct CDR3 sequences, around 15% seen once. The CDR3 is 14 residues long. The trim removed 5 bases at V and 4 bases at J, leaving 4 bases unmatched. CDR1 is SNHLY, CDR2 FYNNEI, per germline. The clonotype originates from a human donor who was either an allogeneic HSCT recipient or a stem cell or donor lymphocyte infusion donor (not recorded which). It is not recorded whose cells these are; they may come from a transplant donor. The specimen sequenced was blood, either unsorted or a sorted T cell fraction (not recorded which). J is TRBJ2-3 and V is TRBV2; 9 positions agree with TRBD2. The chain's CDR3 is CASSISGGADTQYF. CDR3 sequence (DNA): TGTGCCAGCAGTATTAGCGGGGGCGCAGATACGCAGTATTTT.